Each of the 30 T cell receptor beta chains below was sequenced from the same sample in a study of T cells in Graves' hyperthyroidism and ophthalmopathy. RNA transcripts provided the source from which TCR beta CDR3 regions were amplified. A first-round RT-PCR of the TCR CDR3 used the HTBI primer set. MiXCR, run by TCRdb on the multiplex PCR reads, gives a single entry per CDR3 protein. Here the sample spans about 640,000 distinct CDR3 sequences, roughly 20% being singletons. Sequenced sample: blood. The receptor source for this set is a young man with Graves' ophthalmopathy.

This clonotype was seen only a few times. This chain uses TRBV24-1 with TRBJ1-1; no clear D gene. The CDR3 contains 13 residues. Trimming stripped 9 bases from V and 0 bases from J, with 10 bases between. Germline V CDR1 and CDR2: KGHDR, SFDVKD. CDR3 loop: CATSDTLNTEAFF. CDR3 DNA: TGTGCCACCTCTGACACACTGAACACTGAAGCTTTCTTT.

This clonotype was observed a handful of times. The J gene is TRBJ1-6, the V gene TRBV2; the match to TRBD1 covers 8 bases. V shed 6 bases and J 9 bases; nucleotides not matched to a gene: 10. Germline V gene data show CDR1 as SNHLY and CDR2 as FYNNEI. The length of the CDR3 is 15 residues. The DNA of the CDR3 is TGTGCCAGCAGAGGACAGGGCAGGGAATTTTCACCCCTCCACTTT. It specifies CASRGQGREFSPLHF.

This CDR3 is CSAHSRAGLNQPQHF. In nucleotides, the CDR3 is TGCAGTGCCCATTCTCGGGCAGGACTTAATCAGCCCCAGCATTTT. The chain couples TRBV20-1 to TRBJ1-5, with D unclear. Germline values: CDR1 DFQATT, CDR2 SNEGSKA (reference sequence). This CDR3 spans 15 amino acids. Trimming removed 6 bases from V and 4 bases from J, with 19 bases in between.

This clonotype was seen many times. CDR3 bases: TGTGCCAGCAGCTCCCCGGATCGAGCTAGCACAGATACGCAGTATTTT. It codes for CASSSPDRASTDTQYF. The chain is built from TRBV7-9 and TRBJ2-3; no clear D gene. The V and J ends lost 4 bases and 0 bases respectively, with 14 bases between them. There are 16 residues in the CDR3. Looked up from germline, CDR1 is SEHNR and CDR2 is FQNEAQ (reference sequence).

This clonotype was detected many times. The chain's CDR3 is CASSQDEGREGYNEQFF. In nucleotides, the CDR3 is TGTGCCAGCAGCCAAGATGAGGGGCGGGAGGGGTACAATGAGCAGTTCTTC. The V call is TRBV3-1, the J call TRBJ2-1, with 9 nucleotides matching TRBD2. The V gene end was trimmed by 0 bases and the J gene end by 4 bases; junction bases not matched to a gene: 7. Germline loops: CDR1 LGHDT, CDR2 YNNKEL (reference sequence). The CDR3 spans 17 residues.

The rearrangement uses TRBV27 and TRBJ2-7; tentative D call: TRBD1 (7 bases). Germline V gene data show CDR1 as MNHEY and CDR2 as SMNVEV (reference sequence). V dropped 8 bases and J dropped 2 bases, with 19 bases sitting between them. The CDR3 has 15 residues. DNA of the CDR3: TGTGCCAGCCAATCCGGGGGACAGCCGCCCTACGAGCAGTACTTC. This sequence encodes CASQSGGQPPYEQYF.

This clonotype has a count of ten or more. The J gene is TRBJ2-7, the V gene TRBV6-2 or TRBV6-3, with 7 bases identical to TRBD1. The CDR3 is 16 amino acids. Trimming at V came to 5 bases and at J to 4 bases, leaving 14 bases not matched to a gene. The germline V gene encodes CDR1 MNHEY and CDR2 SVGEGT. CDR3 in amino acids: CASSPSNRDREYEQYF. The CDR3 nucleotides are TGTGCCAGCAGTCCCTCAAACCGGGACAGAGAATACGAGCAGTACTTC.

This chain connects TRBV19 to TRBJ1-1; TRBD1 matches 10 bases. Losses at the gene ends were 10 bases for V and 7 bases for J; bases not matched to a gene: 6. The CDR3 spans 12 residues. The germline gives CDR1 LNHDA, CDR2 SQIVND (reference sequence). The CDR3 DNA reads TGTGCCACTGACAGGGGGCACAATGAAGCTTTCTTT. Residues: CATDRGHNEAFF.

This clonotype was seen only a few times. CDR3 amino acids: CASSPRLAVSYNEQFF. CDR3 bases: TGTGCCAGCAGCCCAAGACTAGCGGTATCCTACAATGAGCAGTTCTTC. The chain employs TRBV9 and TRBJ2-1, with 9 bases lining up with TRBD2. This CDR3 contains 16 residues. CDR1 SGDLS and CDR2 YYNGEE come from the germline V gene. The J segment lost 1 base and the V segment lost 4 bases, leaving 6 bases of the junction unmatched.

This clonotype was picked up a small number of times. V is TRBV13 and J is TRBJ1-2; TRBD1 matches 12 bases. The length of the CDR3 is 16 residues. Germline CDR1 PRHDT, CDR2 FYEKMQ (reference sequence). V shed 4 bases, J shed 3 bases, and the junction held 6 bases outside the gene matches. CDR3 coding DNA: TGTGCCAGCAGCTCATCCGGGACAGGGGGCCACTATGGCTACACCTTC. Its protein product is CASSSSGTGGHYGYTF. Combining the CDR3 with reference TRBV13 and TRBJ1-2 gives the whole variable domain AAGVIQSPRHLIKEKRETATLKCYPIPRHDTVYWYQQGPGQDPQFLISFYEKMQSDKGSIPDRFSAQQFSDYHSELNMSSLELGDSALYFCASSSSGTGGHYGYTFGSGTRLTVV.

Only a few counts were recorded for this clonotype. V gene TRBV6-1 combines with J gene TRBJ2-2, with 8 positions matching TRBD2. The V gene end was trimmed by 2 bases and the J gene end by 2 bases; junction bases not matched to a gene: 10. Germline CDR1 MNHNS, CDR2 SASEGT. There are 18 residues in the CDR3. In DNA, the CDR3 is TGTGCCAGCAGTGAACAGGGTAGCGGGGAAATTAACACCGGGGAGCTGTTTTTT. As protein: CASSEQGSGEINTGELFF.

About this clonotype: This likely traces to a read error, being one base from a far larger clone. The CDR3 DNA reads TGTGCCAGCAGCTTCTCCCAAGAGACCCAGTACTTC. As protein: CASSFSQETQYF. The rearrangement links TRBV7-9 to TRBJ2-5; no clear D. With 3 bases removed from V and 1 base from J, the gap between germline ends came to 3 bases. The CDR3 runs 12 residues. Looked up from germline, CDR1 is SEHNR and CDR2 is FQNEAQ (reference sequence).

This clonotype appeared many times. This chain joins TRBV18 and TRBJ2-1, with D unresolved. Germline V gene sequence: CDR1 KGHSH, CDR2 LQKENI. The CDR3 extends over 11 amino acids. Trimming removed 6 bases from V and 8 bases from J, with 8 bases in between. The CDR3 sequence: CASSPNDEQFF. The CDR3 bases are TGTGCCAGCTCCCCCAACGATGAGCAGTTCTTC.

This clonotype was detected a few times. This rearrangement joins TRBV27 to TRBJ2-5, with 8 bases aligning to TRBD2. CDR3 size: 15 residues. The junction had 9 bases not matched to a gene; V was cut back by 6 bases and J by 3 bases. CDR1 MNHEY and CDR2 SMNVEV come from the germline V gene (reference sequence). In DNA form, the CDR3 reads TGTGCCAGCAGCCCACTAGCGGAAAGTAAAGAGACCCAGTACTTC. Amino acid sequence: CASSPLAESKETQYF.

This clonotype was found a few times. V gene TRBV18 combines with J gene TRBJ2-7; D unresolved. The CDR3 runs 15 residues. Deletions cut 1 base from V and 0 bases from J, with 10 bases between. From germline, CDR1 is KGHSH and CDR2 LQKENI. The CDR3 region has the DNA TGTGCCAGCTCACCACTGAGAGTAGCCTCCTACGAGCAGTACTTC. This gives the protein CASSPLRVASYEQYF.

This clonotype was seen ten or more times. CDR3 DNA sequence: TGTGCCAGCAGCCCCAGACTAGGAACAGATACGCAGTATTTT. Its translation: CASSPRLGTDTQYF. V usage is TRBV11-1 and J usage is TRBJ2-3; maybe TRBD2 (6 bases). CDR1 is SGHAT and CDR2 is FQDESV in the germline V gene (reference sequence). The V end lost 5 bases, the J end lost 3 bases, and 12 bases lay between the germline ends. The CDR3 is 14 residues long.

Remarks on this clonotype: This may stem from a read error, because a much larger clone lies one nucleotide away. The chain joins TRBV11-2 to TRBJ1-5; D gene ambiguous. CDR1 is SGHAT and CDR2 is FQNNGV in the germline V gene. This CDR3 has 14 residues. The CDR3 here is CASGLGLGGQPQHF. The CDR3 DNA is TGTGCCAGCGGCTTAGGATTGGGTGGGCAGCCCCAGCATTTT.

V gene TRBV5-1 combines with J gene TRBJ2-2; possible D gene TRBD1, 5 bases. Germline CDR1 reads SGHRS; CDR2 reads YFSETQ. Trimming shortened V by 7 bases and J by 3 bases, and 13 bases separated the two germline ends. CDR3 length equals 14 residues. CDR3 region: CASAPATDTGELFF. The CDR3 DNA reads TGCGCCAGCGCCCCGGCGACAGACACCGGGGAGCTGTTTTTT.

The chain uses TRBV9 and TRBJ2-3; 10 positions match TRBD2. V lost 0 bases, J lost 5 bases, and 12 bases stayed unmatched. This CDR3 is 18 amino acids long. In germline, CDR1 is SGDLS, CDR2 YYNGEE. The CDR3 region has the DNA TGTGCCAGCAGCGTAGATCTTCTAGCGGGAGTAGAAATAGATACGCAGTATTTT. Translated: CASSVDLLAGVEIDTQYF.

This chain connects TRBV28 to TRBJ2-7; D may be TRBD2 (6 bases). The CDR3 totals 15 residues. The germline CDR1 and CDR2 sequences are MDHEN and SYDVKM. Trimming stripped 4 bases from V and 3 bases from J, with 16 bases between. The CDR3 is CASSSAGIKGYEQYF. The CDR3 DNA reads as TGTGCCAGCAGTTCGGCGGGGATTAAGGGCTACGAGCAGTACTTC.

This sequence joins TRBV11-2 and TRBJ2-2, with TRBD2 matching over 11 bases. J gave up 6 bases and V 5 bases, and 8 bases lay outside the gene matches. Germline CDR1 reads SGHAT; CDR2 reads FQNNGV. The CDR3 loop spans 16 amino acids. In nucleotides, the CDR3 is TGTGCCAGCAGCACCCTAGCGGGAGGCCTGTCCGGGGAGCTGTTTTTT. It is translated as CASSTLAGGLSGELFF. Full variable domain (remainder filled in from reference TRBV11-2 and TRBJ2-2): EAGVAQSPRYKIIEKRQSVAFWCNPISGHATLYWYQQILGQGPKLLIQFQNNGVVDDSQLPKDRFSAERLKGVDSTLKIQPAKLEDSAVYLCASSTLAGGLSGELFFGEGSRLTVL.

This clonotype was observed at least ten times. Written as DNA, the CDR3 is TGTGCCAGCTCACAGCGTAGTACTGAAGCTTTCTTT. As protein: CASSQRSTEAFF. This chain uses TRBV18 with TRBJ1-1, with D hard to call. V lost 4 bases and J 5 bases, leaving 8 bases between the germline ends. CDR3 length equals 12 residues. Germline V gene lookup returns CDR1 KGHSH and CDR2 LQKENI.

This clonotype was counted a few times. The chain couples TRBV13 to TRBJ2-1; 10 bases align to TRBD2. V lost 7 bases to trimming and J lost 3 bases; unmatched junction nucleotides: 6. Germline lookup yields CDR1 PRHDT and CDR2 FYEKMQ (reference sequence). CDR3 size: 15 residues. This CDR3 is CASTVAGGHYNEQFF. The CDR3 DNA reads as TGTGCCAGCACGGTAGCGGGAGGCCACTACAATGAGCAGTTCTTC.

This clonotype was found a few times. The chain uses TRBV19 and TRBJ2-7; 9 nucleotides align to TRBD2. V shed 5 bases, J shed 2 bases, and the junction held 4 bases outside the gene matches. This CDR3 comprises 14 residues. Germline CDR1 reads LNHDA; CDR2 reads SQIVND (reference sequence). The CDR3 loop reads CASSALAGPYEQYF. CDR3 DNA sequence: TGTGCCAGTAGTGCCCTAGCGGGACCCTACGAGCAGTACTTC.

This clonotype was observed many times. The rearrangement uses TRBV6-1 and TRBJ2-1; unclear D gene. Germline loops: CDR1 MNHNS, CDR2 SASEGT. The V end lost 1 base, the J end lost 3 bases, and 19 bases lay between the germline ends. CDR3 length: 18 amino acids. The CDR3: CASSEEAYSPNRYNEQFF. CDR3 sequence (DNA): TGTGCCAGCAGTGAAGAGGCCTACTCCCCAAATCGCTACAATGAGCAGTTCTTC.

The genes are TRBV20-1 and TRBJ2-1, with 9 bases that match TRBD1. The CDR3 spans 13 residues. The ends lost 6 bases at V and 4 bases at J; junction bases unmatched: 4. The germline V gene has CDR1 DFQATT and CDR2 SNEGSKA (reference sequence). The CDR3 sequence is CSAPGQGYNEQFF. The CDR3 DNA reads TGCAGTGCACCGGGACAGGGATACAATGAGCAGTTCTTC.

This clonotype was detected ten times or more. V is TRBV7-8 and J is TRBJ2-7; TRBD1 matches at 9 bases. Trimming cost V 0 bases and J 6 bases; bases outside gene matches: 9. Per the germline V gene, CDR1 is SGHVS and CDR2 is FQNEAQ. The CDR3 is 16 residues long. The CDR3 region has the DNA TGTGCCAGCAGCTTAGCGACGGGGACAGGGACGGTCGAGCAGTACTTC. Its protein product is CASSLATGTGTVEQYF.

The genes are TRBV27 and TRBJ2-1; the D call may be TRBD1 or TRBD2 (7 bases each). The J call is doubtful: the DNA matches TRBJ2-7 better. There are 15 residues in the CDR3. The germline gives CDR1 MNHEY, CDR2 SMNVEV (reference sequence). CDR3 DNA: TGTGCCAGCAGCCGCAGGGGGGGGGGTCTCAATGAGCAGTACTTC. It is translated as CASSRRGGGLNEQYF.

J is TRBJ2-3 and V is TRBV4-1; 7 nucleotides match TRBD2. This CDR3 is built from 13 residues. V shed 4 bases, J shed 7 bases, and the junction held 5 bases outside the gene matches. The germline CDR1 and CDR2 sequences are MGHRA and YSYEKL. CDR3 region: CASSPERGNTQYF. DNA for the CDR3: TGCGCCAGCAGCCCCGAGCGGGGAAATACGCAGTATTTT.

This clonotype was observed at least ten times. The chain couples TRBV10-3 to TRBJ2-7, with TRBD1 identical over 10 bases. This CDR3 is 14 amino acids long. The V gene's germline CDR1 is ENHRY and CDR2 SYGVKD. V shed 3 bases and J 6 bases; nucleotides not matched to a gene: 5. This CDR3 reads CAISERDRGTEQYF. In DNA, the CDR3 is TGTGCCATCAGTGAAAGGGACAGGGGAACCGAGCAGTACTTC.